One and the same sample provided the 7 T cell receptor beta chains below, sequenced in a study of cytomegalovirus exposure and HLA in healthy donors. PCR amplification relied on 60 Vbeta primers (plus 13 Jbeta primers). The table came from immunoSEQ multiplex PCR; TCRdb's copy has only in-frame clones and leaves some out. The sample table sets out 65,000 to 80,000 clones. Sequences were obtained from PBMCs. These receptors came from a female donor in good health and CMV-seropositive.

The chain joins TRBV29-1 to TRBJ2-5, with 7 nucleotides matching TRBD2. The J call could be wrong; TRBJ2-7 is a better fit for the DNA end. Germline V gives CDR1 SQVTM, CDR2 ANQGSEA. This CDR3 has 13 amino acids. The CDR3 DNA reads as TGCAGCGTTGGGCAGGGAGGGTCCTACGAGCAGTACTTC. It encodes CSVGQGGSYEQYF.

The chain's CDR3 is CASSLGTSLLEQYF. The CDR3 coding sequence is TGTGCCAGCAGCTTGGGGACTAGTCTTCTTGAGCAGTACTTC. The V call is TRBV5-6, the J call TRBJ2-7, with 7 bases identical to TRBD2. In germline, CDR1 is SGHDT, CDR2 YYEEEE. The V gene end was trimmed by 0 bases and the J gene end by 7 bases; junction bases not matched to a gene: 7. The CDR3 totals 14 residues.

The rearrangement uses TRBV10-1 and TRBJ2-2; D might be TRBD1 (6 bases). CDR1 and CDR2 from the germline V gene are WNHNN and SYGVQD (reference sequence). Trimming shortened V by 2 bases and J by 6 bases, and 13 bases separated the two germline ends. The CDR3 contains 15 residues. CDR3 residues: CASSETKQGPGELFF. The CDR3 region has the DNA TGCGCCAGCAGTGAGACGAAACAGGGACCCGGGGAGCTGTTTTTT.

The rearrangement joins TRBV2 to TRBJ2-7, with 11 bases matching TRBD2. CDR1 is SNHLY and CDR2 is FYNNEI in the germline V gene. The CDR3 consists of 13 residues. V lost 8 bases, J lost 3 bases, and 3 bases stayed unmatched. The CDR3 protein is CASLLAGGYEQYF. In DNA form, the CDR3 reads TGTGCCAGCCTCCTAGCGGGAGGCTACGAGCAGTACTTC.

This chain uses TRBV28 with TRBJ2-2; D perhaps matches TRBD2 (6 bases). This CDR3 is 15 amino acids long. The V gene lost 7 bases and the J gene lost 4 bases, with 16 bases spanning the gap. CDR1 is MDHEN and CDR2 is SYDVKM in the germline V gene. DNA of the CDR3: TGTGCCAGCAACCCCCCCGGGAGCGCCACCGGGGAGCTGTTTTTT. Amino acid sequence: CASNPPGSATGELFF.

The rearrangement uses TRBV6-5 and TRBJ1-1; 7 nucleotides line up with TRBD1. The CDR3 spans 12 residues. With 4 bases clipped from V and 7 bases from J, the junction kept 3 bases outside the gene matches. Germline assignment: CDR1 MNHEY and CDR2 SVGAGI. The CDR3 DNA reads TGTGCCAGCAGTTTTTGGACAGGTGAAGCTTTCTTT. It codes for CASSFWTGEAFF.

This chain uses TRBV4-3 with TRBJ1-2, with TRBD1 matching 11 bases. The CDR3 is 18 residues long. Trimming cost V 0 bases and J 8 bases; bases outside gene matches: 14. In germline, CDR1 is LGHNA, CDR2 YSLEER. CDR3 coding DNA: TGCGCCAGCAGCCAAGATCGCGGGGGGACAGGGGGGTTAAGGGGCTACACCTTC. This sequence encodes CASSQDRGGTGGLRGYTF.